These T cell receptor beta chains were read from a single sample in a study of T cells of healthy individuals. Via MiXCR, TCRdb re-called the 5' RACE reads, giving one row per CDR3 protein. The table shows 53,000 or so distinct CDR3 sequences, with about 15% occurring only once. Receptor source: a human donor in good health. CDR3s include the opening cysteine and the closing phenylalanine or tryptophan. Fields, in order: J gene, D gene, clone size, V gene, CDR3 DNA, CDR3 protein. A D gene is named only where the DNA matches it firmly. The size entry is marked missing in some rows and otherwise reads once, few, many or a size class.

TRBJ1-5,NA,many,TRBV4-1,TGCGCCAGCAGCCAAGGGATTGAGGGGTATAGCAATCAGCCCCAGCATTTT,CASSQGIEGYSNQPQHF
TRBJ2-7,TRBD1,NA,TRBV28,TGTGCCAGCATGGGGGACAGGGACGCCGAGCAGTACTTC,CASMGDRDAEQYF
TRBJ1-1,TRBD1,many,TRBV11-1,TGTGCCAGCAGCACGGGACAGGGGAACACTGAAGCTTTCTTT,CASSTGQGNTEAFF
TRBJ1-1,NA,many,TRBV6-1,TGTGCCAGCAGTCCGAGGGGGGGGGTCGCTGAAGCTTTCTTT,CASSPRGGVAEAFF
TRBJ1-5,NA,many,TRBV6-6,TGTGCCAGCGGGGCTTCGGTTTCGCAGCCCCAGCATTTT,CASGASVSQPQHF
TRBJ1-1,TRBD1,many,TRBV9,TGTGCCAGCAGCTTAGTCCCGGGACAGCACACTGAAGCTTTCTTT,CASSLVPGQHTEAFF
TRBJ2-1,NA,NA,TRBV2,TGTGCCAGCAGCTTGGCGGGGCACAATGAGCAGTTCTTC,CASSLAGHNEQFF
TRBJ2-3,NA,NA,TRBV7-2,TGTGCCAGCAGCTTAGAAGTCAGCTACACAGATACGCAGTATTTT,CASSLEVSYTDTQYF
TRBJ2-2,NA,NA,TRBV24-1,TGTGCCACCATGAGGGAATTAACCGGGGAGCTGTTTTTT,CATMRELTGELFF
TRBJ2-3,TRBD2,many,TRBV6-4,TGTGCCAGCAGTGACGGGACTAGCGGGACAGATACGCAGTATTTT,CASSDGTSGTDTQYF
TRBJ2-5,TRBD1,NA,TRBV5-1,TGCGCCAGCAGCACACAGGGGTTGGAGACCCAGTACTTC,CASSTQGLETQYF
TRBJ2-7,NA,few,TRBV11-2,TGTGCCAGCAGCTTAGAGGGAAGAGGATCCTACGAGCAGTACTTC,CASSLEGRGSYEQYF
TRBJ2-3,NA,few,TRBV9,TGTGCCAGCAGCGGGGGGAGGAATACGCAGTATTTT,CASSGGRNTQYF
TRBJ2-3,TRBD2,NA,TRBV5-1,TGCGCCAGCAGCTTGTTGGCGAGCGGGGGGGCCGGAGATACGCAGTATTTT,CASSLLASGGAGDTQYF
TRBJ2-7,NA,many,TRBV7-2,TGTGCCAGCAGCTCGGCCTACGAGCAGTACTTC,CASSSAYEQYF
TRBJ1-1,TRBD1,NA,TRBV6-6,TGTGCCAGCAGATCGGACAGGGAAGACACTGAAGCTTTCTTT,CASRSDREDTEAFF
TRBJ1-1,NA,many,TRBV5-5,TGTGCCAGCAGCTTGACAGGTTCCATGAACACTGAAGCTTTCTTT,CASSLTGSMNTEAFF
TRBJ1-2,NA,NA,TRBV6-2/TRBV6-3,TGTGCCAGCAGTCCCACCGGGACGAGTGGCTACACCTTC,CASSPTGTSGYTF
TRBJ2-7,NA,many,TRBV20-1,TGCAGTGCTAGGGACAGCCAGCCCTACGAGCAGTACTTC,CSARDSQPYEQYF
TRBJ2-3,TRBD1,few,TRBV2,TGTGCCAGCTGGCGTAAGGGGGCTAGCACAGATACGCAGTATTTT,CASWRKGASTDTQYF
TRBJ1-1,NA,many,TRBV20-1,TGCAGTGCTGGAAGAAGTCAGGGACTGGGAGCTGAAGCTTTCTTT,CSAGRSQGLGAEAFF
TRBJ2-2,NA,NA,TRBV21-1,TGTGCCAGCAGCAACATCGAGGACAGGGGTAACACCGGGGAGCTGTTTTTT,CASSNIEDRGNTGELFF
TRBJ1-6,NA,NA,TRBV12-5,TGTGCTAGTGGTTTGGGACAGAGGAGTTCACCCCTCCACTTT,CASGLGQRSSPLHF
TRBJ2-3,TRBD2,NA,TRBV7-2,TGTGCCAGCAGCCCGGGGGGGGCCTGGGGAGATACGCAGTATTTT,CASSPGGAWGDTQYF
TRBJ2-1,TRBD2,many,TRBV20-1,TGCAGTGCTAGATCCCTCGGGCGGGAGGGCTCAAATGAGCAGTTCTTC,CSARSLGREGSNEQFF
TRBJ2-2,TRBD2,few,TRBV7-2,TGTGCCAGCAGCTTAAGGGGATGGGCCGGGACTAGCGGGGGGGGACTCACCGGGGAGCTGTTTTTT,CASSLRGWAGTSGGGLTGELFF
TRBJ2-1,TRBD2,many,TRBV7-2,TGTGCCAGCAGCGTCTCCGGGACTAGCTACAATGAGCAGTTCTTC,CASSVSGTSYNEQFF
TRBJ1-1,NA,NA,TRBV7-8,TGTGCCAGCAGCTTTGGCCCGAACACTGAAGCTTTCTTT,CASSFGPNTEAFF
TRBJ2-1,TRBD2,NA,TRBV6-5,TGTGCCAGCAGTTACGGACAGGGACTAGCGGGAGATAGGAATGAGCAGTTCTTC,CASSYGQGLAGDRNEQFF
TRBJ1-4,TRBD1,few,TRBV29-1,TGCAGCGTTGAAGATCCCTCAGGGGGCTTTAATGAAAAACTGTTTTTT,CSVEDPSGGFNEKLFF
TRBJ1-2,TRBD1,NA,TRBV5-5,TGTGCCAGCAGCTTGACGGACAGGGACTATGGCTACACCTTC,CASSLTDRDYGYTF
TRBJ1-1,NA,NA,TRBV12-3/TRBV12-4,TGTGCCAGCAGTCCCGGGGGGAGCACTGAAGCTTTCTTT,CASSPGGSTEAFF
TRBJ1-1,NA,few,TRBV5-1,TGCGCCAGCAGCTTGCTTGGGGGGGGTAAGAGGTCGACTGAAGCTTTCTTT,CASSLLGGGKRSTEAFF
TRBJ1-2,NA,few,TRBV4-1,TGCGCCAGCAGCCAAGATTTGATCGGCTCTAACTATGGCTACACCTTC,CASSQDLIGSNYGYTF
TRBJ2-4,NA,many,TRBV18,TGTGCCAGCTCACCGGACAGCACTGCTAAACTAGCCAAAAACATTCAGTACTTC,CASSPDSTAKLAKNIQYF
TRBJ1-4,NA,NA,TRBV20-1,TGCAGTGCTAGTCACAGGGATGAAAAACTGTTTTTT,CSASHRDEKLFF
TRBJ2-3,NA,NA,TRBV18,TGTACCAGCTCACCCACCCCGGGCGGAGATACGCAGTATTTT,CTSSPTPGGDTQYF
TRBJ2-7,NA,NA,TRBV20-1,TGCAGTGCAGGGAGGCCTCAGTCCGAGCAGTACTTC,CSAGRPQSEQYF
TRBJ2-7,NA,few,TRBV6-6,TGTGCCAGCAGTTACGCCTGGGAGCAGTACTTC,CASSYAWEQYF
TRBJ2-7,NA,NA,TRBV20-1,TGCAGTGTTAAAAATTCGGGAAGGTACGAGCAGTACTTC,CSVKNSGRYEQYF
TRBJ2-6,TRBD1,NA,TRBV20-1,TGCAGTGCTAGAGCAACAGGGGGCTCTGGGGCCAACGTCCTGACTTTC,CSARATGGSGANVLTF
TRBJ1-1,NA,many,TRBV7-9,TGTGCCAGCAGTACCGGTATCACTGAAGCTTTCTTT,CASSTGITEAFF
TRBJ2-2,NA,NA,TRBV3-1,TGTGCCAGCAGCCCCGTTGGCGGATTCCTCACCGGGGAGCTGTTTTTT,CASSPVGGFLTGELFF
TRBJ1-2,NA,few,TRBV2,TGTGCCAGTCAGGGGCCTGAGTTTGGCTACACCTTC,CASQGPEFGYTF
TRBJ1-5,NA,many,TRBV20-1,TGCAGTGCTAGCGCAGGGAGAGGAGATCAGCCCCAGCATTTT,CSASAGRGDQPQHF
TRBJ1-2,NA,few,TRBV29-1,TGCAGCGTTGATGAGGGATACTCTGCCTCTTGGGTCTACACCTTC,CSVDEGYSASWVYTF
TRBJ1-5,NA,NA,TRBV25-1,TGTGCCAGCAGTGAAGTCGGGGACAATCAGCCCCAGCATTTT,CASSEVGDNQPQHF
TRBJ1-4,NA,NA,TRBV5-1,TGCGCCAGCAGCTTCGATGGGGGTGAAAAACTGTTTTTT,CASSFDGGEKLFF
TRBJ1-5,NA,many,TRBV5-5,TGTGCCAGCAGCTTGGCCGGACAGCCCCAGCATTTT,CASSLAGQPQHF
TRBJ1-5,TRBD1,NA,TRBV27,TGTGCCAGCAGGAGGGGGCAGGGCCGTACCCCCCAGCATTTT,CASRRGQGRTPQHF
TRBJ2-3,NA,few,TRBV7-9,TGTGCCAGCAGTCGAGCGGAAGATACGCAGTATTTT,CASSRAEDTQYF
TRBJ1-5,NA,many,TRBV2,TGTGCCAGCAGTTGGGACACGCGGGCAGACTATAGCAATCAGCCCCAGCATTTT,CASSWDTRADYSNQPQHF
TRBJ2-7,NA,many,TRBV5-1,TGCGCCAGCAGCCCCCAGGGAGAGCACCACGAGCAGTACTTC,CASSPQGEHHEQYF
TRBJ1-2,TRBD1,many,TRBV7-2,TGTGCCAGCAGCCCCCGTTCGGACAGGGGCGGCTACACCTTC,CASSPRSDRGGYTF
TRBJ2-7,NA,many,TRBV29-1,TGCAGCGCGGGGACGGTGGGGGCCGAGCAGTACTTC,CSAGTVGAEQYF